These T cell receptor beta chains were read from a single sample in a study of T cell repertoires in cytomegalovirus infection. These receptors lack a known antigen. TCRdb passed the reads through MiXCR, listing each CDR3 protein once. The table has some 800,000 distinct CDR3 sequences, about 28% seen once; the top ten hold 10% to 15%. The material was cultured CD8+ T cells from PBMCs, obtained from culture after CMV antigen stimulation. These receptors originate from a human donor in good health (CMV status not recorded). Some clones in this sample may be carry-over from other donors' samples. Each CDR3 is given with its conserved first and last residue. The D gene is left open where the match is weak. Some rows have no size entry. The others give once, few or many, or a class for an expanded clone.

>TRBJ2-5|TRBV9|few|TRBD2
TGTGCCAGCAGCGCCACTAGCGGGGACCAAGAGACCCAGTACTTC
CASSATSGDQETQYF
>TRBJ2-1|TRBV6-2/TRBV6-3|-|TRBD2
TGTGCCAGCAGCCTCCGGGGGGGGTACTACAATGAGCAGTTCTTC
CASSLRGGYYNEQFF
>TRBJ2-7|TRBV20-1|-|-
TGCAGTGCTAGAGTTGGGGGAAGGTACGAGCAGTACTTC
CSARVGGRYEQYF
>TRBJ2-5|TRBV5-1|-|-
TGCGCCAGCAGCTTGGGGGCAATCCAAGAGACCCAGTACTTC
CASSLGAIQETQYF
>TRBJ2-3|TRBV24-1|few|-
TGTGCCACCAGTTCGAGGCGGGGATCAGATACGCAGTATTTT
CATSSRRGSDTQYF
>TRBJ2-2|TRBV6-1|-|-
TGTGCCAGCAAGGGCAGGGGACTTAACACCGGGGAGCTGTTTTTT
CASKGRGLNTGELFF
>TRBJ1-1|TRBV4-3|many|-
TGCGCCAGCAGCCAAGGGGTTCAGGGAAAGAACACTGAAGCTTTCTTT
CASSQGVQGKNTEAFF
>TRBJ2-3|TRBV7-2|many|TRBD2
TGTGCCAGCAGCTTAGAACTAGCGGGGGGTGGGACCACAGATACGCAGTATTTT
CASSLELAGGGTTDTQYF
>TRBJ2-3|TRBV10-3|-|-
TGTGCCATCACCCTGACAGGCAGTAGAGATACGCAGTATTTT
CAITLTGSRDTQYF
>TRBJ2-7|TRBV27|few|-
TGTGCCAGCAGTGAACTAGGGGACATCCCCTACGAGCAGTACTTC
CASSELGDIPYEQYF
>TRBJ2-1|TRBV9|-|-
TGTGCCAGCAGCGTGCCGACAGGGGAGGGAAACTACAATGAGCAGTTCTTC
CASSVPTGEGNYNEQFF
>TRBJ2-7|TRBV7-9|many|-
TGTGCCAGCAGCCGAGCCTACGAGCAGTACTTC
CASSRAYEQYF
>TRBJ2-2|TRBV12-3/TRBV12-4|-|TRBD2
TGTGCCAGCACCTCTAGCGGGGGGGAGTCCGGGGAGCTGTTTTTT
CASTSSGGESGELFF
>TRBJ2-2|TRBV2|-|TRBD2
TGTGCCAGCAGTGCCAGCGGGACTAGCAGCGGGGAGCTGTTTTTT
CASSASGTSSGELFF
>TRBJ2-1|TRBV6-2/TRBV6-3|-|-
TGTGCCAGCAGTTATGAGGGGAGATTCAATGAGCAGTTCTTC
CASSYEGRFNEQFF
>TRBJ2-1|TRBV19|-|-
TGTGCCAGTAGTATAGGCGGGCTAAGCTCCTACAATGAGCAGTTCTTC
CASSIGGLSSYNEQFF
>TRBJ1-1|TRBV29-1|-|-
TGCAGCGTTGAAGATCAAAGGGGGGGGCCTGAAGCTTTCTTT
CSVEDQRGGPEAFF
>TRBJ1-1|TRBV7-6|many|-
TGTGCCAGCAGCTTAGGTCTAGGCACTGAAGCTTTCTTT
CASSLGLGTEAFF
>TRBJ2-3|TRBV12-5|-|-
TGTGCTAGTGGTTTTTCCACCCAGGACTCCTCGGCCCCAGATACGCAGTATTTT
CASGFSTQDSSAPDTQYF
>TRBJ1-2|TRBV7-6|few|-
TGTGCCAGCAGCCCCCCGACGGGAGTTTACTATGGCTACACCTTC
CASSPPTGVYYGYTF
>TRBJ2-3|TRBV27|few|TRBD2
TGTGCCAGCAGTCCCGGAGGGAGCGGGGGGAGAGATACGCAGTATTTT
CASSPGGSGGRDTQYF
>TRBJ1-3|TRBV14|-|TRBD1
TGTGCCAGCAGCCTAAAGAGGTTCGACAGGGAAAACACCATATATTTT
CASSLKRFDRENTIYF
>TRBJ1-2|TRBV7-2|many|-
TGTGCCAGCAGCGGGTGGAGGGAGGACTATGGCTACACCTTC
CASSGWREDYGYTF
>TRBJ2-7|TRBV7-6|-|-
TGTGCCAGCAGCCATTGGGACGGCTCCTACGAGCAGTACTTC
CASSHWDGSYEQYF
>TRBJ1-5|TRBV7-9|few|-
TGTGCCACCCGGAATCAGCCCCAGCATTTT
CATRNQPQHF
>TRBJ2-5|TRBV4-1|-|-
TGCGCCAGCAGCCCAAGTGATAAGGGACAAGAGACCCAGTACTTC
CASSPSDKGQETQYF
>TRBJ2-3|TRBV2|few|-
TGTGCCAGCAGTGGAACCCAGGACGGATCCACAGATACGCAGTATTTT
CASSGTQDGSTDTQYF
>TRBJ2-1|TRBV27|-|-
TGTGCCAGCCTGGACCCTATTTGGCCCAATATCCGGTTCTTC
CASLDPIWPNIRFF
>TRBJ2-1|TRBV6-5|-|TRBD2
TGTGCCAGCAGTTACTCGAGCGGGATGGAGCAGTTCTTC
CASSYSSGMEQFF
>TRBJ2-2|TRBV24-1|-|TRBD1
TGTGCCACCAGTGATTCCGGGACAGTGAACACCGGGGAGCTGTTTTTT
CATSDSGTVNTGELFF
>TRBJ1-6|TRBV11-2|-|-
TGTGCCAGCAGCTTCAGTGGGGTGGGAACCAATTCACCCCTCCACTTT
CASSFSGVGTNSPLHF
>TRBJ2-2|TRBV7-2|-|-
TGTGCCAGCAGCAGTTCGACAGGGACTTCCAACACCGGGGAGCTGTTTTTT
CASSSSTGTSNTGELFF
>TRBJ2-5|TRBV27|-|-
TGTGCCAGCAGTTTGGGTCAACTTAAGACCCAGTACTTC
CASSLGQLKTQYF
>TRBJ2-5|TRBV29-1|-|TRBD2
TGCAGCGTTGATAAGGGAGGGTGGGTGACAGAAAGGAAAGAGACCCAGTACTTC
CSVDKGGWVTERKETQYF
>TRBJ2-1|TRBV4-1|few|-
TGCGCCAGCAGCCAAGTTTTGGAGGGGAGAGATGAGCAGTTCTTC
CASSQVLEGRDEQFF
>TRBJ2-1|TRBV7-9|-|TRBD1
TGTGCCAGCAGCTTAGCAAAGGGGGCGATCCCCTACAATGAGCAGTTCTTC
CASSLAKGAIPYNEQFF
>TRBJ2-1|TRBV9|-|TRBD1
TGTGCCAGCAGCCCCCCGAGTTGGGACAGGGAGATTTCCTACAATGAGCAGTTCTTC
CASSPPSWDREISYNEQFF
>TRBJ1-6|TRBV6-5|-|-
TGTGCCAGCAGTTACGACTCCTATAATTCACCCCTCCACTTT
CASSYDSYNSPLHF
>TRBJ2-7|TRBV27|few|-
TGTGCCAGCAGTTGGACGGGACAATCCTACGAGCAGTACTTC
CASSWTGQSYEQYF
>TRBJ2-2|TRBV7-2|many|-
TGTGCCAGCAGCACGCCTAGGGGCCTAAAGGACACCGGGGAGCTGTTTTTT
CASSTPRGLKDTGELFF
>TRBJ2-1|TRBV7-2|many|-
TGTGCCAGCAGCTATGGACTAATGTTAAATGAGCAGTTCTTC
CASSYGLMLNEQFF
>TRBJ2-1|TRBV7-9|-|-
TGTGCCAGCAGCTTAGCCGGGGCGCTGAATGAGCAGTTCTTC
CASSLAGALNEQFF
>TRBJ1-3|TRBV15|once|TRBD1
TGTGCCACCAGCACGTTTCCGACAGGGGCCTCTGGAAACACCATATATTTT
CATSTFPTGASGNTIYF
>TRBJ2-1|TRBV25-1|few|TRBD2
TGTGCCAGCGCCGATAGCGGGGTGTACAATGAGCAGTTCTTC
CASADSGVYNEQFF
>TRBJ1-1|TRBV6-1|many|-
TGTGCCAGCATTGCCTCCTATTCGAACACTGAAGCTTTCTTT
CASIASYSNTEAFF
>TRBJ2-3|TRBV4-3|few|-
TGCGCCAGCAGCCAAGATTTTCGGGACACCCTTTTT
CASSQDFRDTLF
>TRBJ2-7|TRBV7-2|many|-
TGTGCCAGCAGCCACGGCTACGAGCAGTACTTC
CASSHGYEQYF
>TRBJ2-1|TRBV7-8|-|TRBD2
TGTGCCAGCAGCCTGCCGGGGGAGGGATACGGTGAGCAGTTCTTC
CASSLPGEGYGEQFF
>TRBJ1-1|TRBV19|-|TRBD1
TGTGCCAGCAGCAGGGGGCCCACTGAAGCTTTCTTT
CASSRGPTEAFF